These 4 T cell receptor beta chains share one sample of origin, sequenced in a study of blood T cell repertoires in COVID-19 (dated by TCRdb to 2019 to 2021). Library preparation was by the immunoSEQ multiplex PCR assay. The source is immuneACCESS, and TCRdb retained only in-frame sequences with V and J called. Part of the clones is not carried over; for the studies checked, unresolved V genes explain less than half of this, and the remainder is unexplained. Here the sample has 70,000 to 95,000 clones; roughly 90% occur a single time. Less than 3.5% of the sample goes to the ten largest clones. Sequencing was performed on peripheral blood. All receptors come from a man between 50 and 59 years old with COVID-19, enrolled during active disease.

V and J are TRBV5-1 and TRBJ1-2; 9 bases are a match to TRBD1. With 4 bases clipped from V and 4 bases from J, the junction kept 11 bases outside the gene matches. This CDR3 is 16 amino acids long. From germline, CDR1 is SGHRS and CDR2 YFSETQ. The CDR3 sequence: CASSQEGQGGSYGYTF. The CDR3, as DNA: TGCGCCAGCAGCCAAGAGGGACAGGGAGGTTCCTATGGCTACACCTTC.

This chain joins TRBV5-6 and TRBJ2-7, with a weak D call TRBD2 (6 bases). CDR3 length: 14 amino acids. V dropped 5 bases and J dropped 2 bases, with 14 bases sitting between them. Germline CDR1 is SGHDT and CDR2 is YYEEEE. CDR3 residues: CASRSRTGAYEQYF. Here the CDR3 DNA reads TGTGCCAGCAGGTCACGGACGGGAGCCTACGAGCAGTACTTC.

The J gene is TRBJ1-2, the V gene TRBV23-1; TRBD1 matches 7 bases. TRBV23-1 is assigned to the ORF class and has an uncertain function. Germline trimming cut 7 bases from V and 4 bases from J; bases unmatched to any gene: 3. The CDR3 spans 12 residues. The CDR3 loop is CASIRDSYGYTF. DNA of the CDR3: TGCGCCAGCATCCGGGACAGCTATGGCTACACCTTC.

The sample holds one count of this clone. The chain is built from TRBV4-2 and TRBJ1-2; 7 bases match TRBD1. CDR3 length: 17 amino acids. Germline CDR1 LGHNA, CDR2 YNFKEQ. The V segment lost 4 bases and the J segment 7 bases; nucleotides outside the gene matches: 18. CDR3 loop: CASSPQEGATTLGGYTF. The DNA of the CDR3 is TGTGCCAGCAGCCCTCAGGAGGGGGCCACCACTCTCGGTGGCTACACCTTC.